A single sample is the source of the 23 T cell receptor beta chains below, sequenced in a study of T cells in Graves' hyperthyroidism and ophthalmopathy. TCR beta CDR3 region amplification was performed from RNA transcripts. TCR CDR3 underwent first-round RT-PCR with the HTBI primer set. Each CDR3 protein is one row after TCRdb ran MiXCR on the multiplex PCR reads. This sample has approximately 420,000 distinct CDR3 sequences, with 15% found just once. Sequenced input: blood. The receptors stem from a woman under 40 with Graves' hyperthyroidism.

This clonotype was seen a few times. Sequence at one end of the junction differs from germline and may be a read error. The V and J genes are TRBV18 and TRBJ2-5; TRBD1 matches 7 bases. This CDR3 is built from 13 residues. Germline loops: CDR1 KGHSH, CDR2 LQKENI. DNA of the CDR3: TGTGCCAGCTCACCATCGGCTACAGGGGAGACGGACTTC. Its protein is CASSPSATGETDF. Full variable domain (missing parts from reference TRBV18 and TRBJ2-5): NAGVMQNPRHLVRRRGQEARLRCSPMKGHSHVYWYRQLPEEGLKFMVYLQKENIIDESGMPKERFSAEFPKEGPSILRIQQVVRGDSAAYFCASSPSATGETDFGPGTRLLVL.

This clonotype was detected many times. The V and J genes are TRBV10-1 and TRBJ2-7; D call uncertain. Germline V gene lookup returns CDR1 WNHNN and CDR2 SYGVQD (reference sequence). V was cut by 4 bases and J by 3 bases, with 22 bases left in between. The CDR3 is made up of 17 amino acids. CDR3 coding DNA: TGCGCCAGCAGTGTGGATAGCAGGCTCGGTAATTACTACGAGCAGTACTTC. Its translation is CASSVDSRLGNYYEQYF.

This sequence joins TRBV4-2 and TRBJ2-7; no reliable D call. The ends were cut back, 0 bases at V and 3 bases at J, with 12 bases in the middle. CDR3 length: 15 amino acids. Germline V CDR1 and CDR2: LGHNA, YNFKEQ. The CDR3 reads CASSQESEAFYEQYF. DNA of the CDR3: TGTGCCAGCAGCCAAGAAAGCGAAGCCTTCTACGAGCAGTACTTC.

The chain carries TRBV7-2 and TRBJ2-1; 10 nucleotides line up with TRBD2. The CDR3 totals 16 residues. The germline gives CDR1 SGHTA, CDR2 FQGNSA. V lost 7 bases, J lost 0 bases, and 6 bases stayed unmatched. In nucleotides, the CDR3 is TGTGCCAGCAAACTAGCGGGGCCCAGCTCCTACAATGAGCAGTTCTTC. Its protein product is CASKLAGPSSYNEQFF.

This clonotype was recorded at least ten times. The chain uses TRBV7-3 and TRBJ2-1, with 10 nucleotides matching TRBD2. CDR1 SGHTA and CDR2 FQGTGA come from the germline V gene. V lost 5 bases, J lost 8 bases, and 15 bases stayed unmatched. The CDR3 is 17 amino acids. The CDR3 spells CASSPRLAGESLDEQFF. CDR3 bases: TGTGCCAGCAGCCCCCGGCTAGCGGGAGAGAGTTTGGATGAGCAGTTCTTC.

This clonotype came up a few times. V gene TRBV7-7 combines with J gene TRBJ2-5; no firm D call. The CDR3 has 16 amino acids. Germline V gene lookup returns CDR1 SSHAT and CDR2 FNYEAQ (reference sequence). V was clipped by 2 bases and J by 0 bases, with 13 bases between them. The CDR3 DNA sequence: TGTGCCAGCAGCTTAATAGGAAGCCCGTACCAAGAGACCCAGTACTTC. Its protein is CASSLIGSPYQETQYF.

This rearrangement joins TRBV28 to TRBJ1-2; no clear D. The CDR3 covers 17 residues. V was trimmed by 10 bases and J by 5 bases, leaving 29 bases between them. Germline lookup yields CDR1 MDHEN and CDR2 SYDVKM. The CDR3 region is CANSPPSGRTWRYGYTF. For the CDR3, the DNA is TGTGCCAACAGCCCTCCCTCCGGACGGACTTGGAGATATGGCTACACCTTC.

Ten or more counts support this clonotype. The rearrangement joins TRBV20-1 to TRBJ2-5, with 7 bases that match TRBD2. CDR3 length equals 16 residues. Germline V gene sequence: CDR1 DFQATT, CDR2 SNEGSKA (reference sequence). V shed 4 bases, J shed 4 bases, and the junction held 15 bases outside the gene matches. The CDR3 bases are TGCAGTGCTACTAGTATGACTAGCCTTAGGGGAGAGACCCAGTACTTC. As protein: CSATSMTSLRGETQYF.

The chain is built from TRBV27 and TRBJ1-4; maybe TRBD1 (6 bases). The CDR3 consists of 15 residues. Trimming removed 1 base at V and 6 bases at J, with 12 bases between. Germline V gene sequence: CDR1 MNHEY, CDR2 SMNVEV (reference sequence). The CDR3 loop is CASSLFRGHDEKLFF. The CDR3 region has the DNA TGTGCCAGCAGTTTATTCAGGGGACACGATGAAAAACTGTTTTTT.

The sample holds many counts of this clonotype. V and J are TRBV30 and TRBJ2-5; the match to TRBD2 covers 7 bases. The CDR3 totals 12 residues. V shed 2 bases, J shed 5 bases, and the junction held 2 bases outside the gene matches. Germline V gene data show CDR1 as GTSNPN and CDR2 as SVGIG (reference sequence). This chain's CDR3 is CAWSSGIETQYF. CDR3 in DNA: TGTGCCTGGAGTAGCGGGATCGAGACCCAGTACTTC.

This clonotype was seen many times. The chain has TRBV29-1 and TRBJ2-4, with 9 bases that match TRBD2. The CDR3 runs to 11 residues. Trimming at V came to 6 bases and at J to 9 bases, leaving 3 bases not matched to a gene. The germline V gene encodes CDR1 SQVTM and CDR2 ANQGSEA. The CDR3 sequence is CSVRGLAIQYF. The CDR3 bases are TGCAGCGTCAGGGGACTAGCCATTCAGTACTTC.

This clonotype has a handful of counts. The chain recombines TRBV11-1 with TRBJ1-6; D is uncertain. V shed 6 bases and J shed 0 bases, with 9 bases lying between them. This CDR3 spans 15 amino acids. Germline V gene sequence: CDR1 SGHAT, CDR2 FQDESV (reference sequence). The DNA for the CDR3 is TGTGCCAGCAGACCTGGAAGCTCCTATAATTCACCCCTCCACTTT. Its protein is CASRPGSSYNSPLHF.

This clonotype was seen more than once but under ten times. The chain combines TRBV19 with TRBJ2-6; weak D call: TRBD1 (6 bases). This CDR3 comprises 16 residues. Germline V gene data show CDR1 as LNHDA and CDR2 as SQIVND (reference sequence). The germline V and J ends were trimmed by 4 bases and 0 bases, with 10 bases remaining between them. The CDR3 region is CASSKTGISGANVLTF. CDR3 coding DNA: TGTGCCAGTAGTAAAACAGGGATCTCTGGGGCCAACGTCCTGACTTTC.

The V gene is TRBV6-6, the J gene TRBJ1-2; unclear D gene. The V and J ends lost 2 bases and 8 bases respectively, with 6 bases between them. CDR3 size: 11 residues. CDR1 and CDR2 (germline): MNHNY, SVGAGI (reference sequence). DNA of the CDR3: TGTGCCAGCAGTTACCCGGGGGGCTACACCTTC. It codes for CASSYPGGYTF.

The table lists this clonotype with many counts. This sequence joins TRBV6-1 and TRBJ1-5, with a tentative D call TRBD1 (6 bases). V lost 2 bases to trimming and J lost 2 bases, with 7 bases between them. Germline assignment: CDR1 MNHNS and CDR2 SASEGT. The CDR3 extends over 14 amino acids. The CDR3 DNA is TGTGCCAGCAGTGAAAACAGGGGCAATCAGCCCCAGCATTTT. Translation: CASSENRGNQPQHF.

This clonotype was detected many times. The chain couples TRBV18 to TRBJ2-1, with TRBD2 as a possible D gene (6 bases). The CDR3 spans 15 residues. Germline V CDR1 and CDR2: KGHSH, LQKENI. The V end lost 6 bases, the J end lost 9 bases, and 21 bases lay between the germline ends. The CDR3, as DNA: TGTGCCAGCTCTCAACGTTCGGAGGGCCGAGTTGAGCAGTTCTTC. It codes for CASSQRSEGRVEQFF. Using reference TRBV18 and TRBJ2-1 for the parts outside the CDR3, the full variable domain is NAGVMQNPRHLVRRRGQEARLRCSPMKGHSHVYWYRQLPEEGLKFMVYLQKENIIDESGMPKERFSAEFPKEGPSILRIQQVVRGDSAAYFCASSQRSEGRVEQFFGPGTRLTVL.

Ten or more counts support this clonotype. This chain uses TRBV2 with TRBJ1-5; D remains unclear. Trimming removed 3 bases from V and 2 bases from J, with 8 bases in between. Germline CDR1 is SNHLY and CDR2 is FYNNEI. The CDR3 is made up of 14 amino acids. The DNA for the CDR3 is TGTGCCAGCAGTGAGGTGTTTGGCAATCAGCCCCAGCATTTT. Protein: CASSEVFGNQPQHF.

This clonotype was detected only a few times. The chain combines TRBV3-1 with TRBJ2-1, with D uncertain. This CDR3 is built from 14 residues. Deletions cut 0 bases from V and 9 bases from J, with 12 bases between. Germline V gene sequence: CDR1 LGHDT, CDR2 YNNKEL (reference sequence). CDR3 DNA sequence: TGTGCCAGCAGCCAAGATGTGCGTTATGGTGAGCAGTTCTTC. It encodes CASSQDVRYGEQFF.

In this sample, this clonotype turned up many times. The rearrangement uses TRBV7-2 and TRBJ1-1, with D tentatively TRBD1 (5 bases). Germline V gene data show CDR1 as SGHTA and CDR2 as FQGNSA. The length of the CDR3 is 16 residues. V was shortened by 4 bases and J by 6 bases, with 21 bases between the two germline ends. Here the CDR3 reads CASSSGLRAPKAEAFF. The DNA of the CDR3 is TGTGCCAGCAGCTCAGGGCTTCGGGCCCCGAAAGCTGAAGCTTTCTTT. The full variable domain, its missing parts supplied by reference TRBV7-2 and TRBJ1-1, is GAGVSQSPSNKVTEKGKDVELRCDPISGHTALYWYRQSLGQGLEFLIYFQGNSAPDKSGLPSDRFSAERTGGSVSTLTIQRTQQEDSAVYLCASSSGLRAPKAEAFFGQGTRLTVV.

The chain recombines TRBV4-1 with TRBJ2-1; D gene unclear. The CDR3 has 11 amino acids. With 5 bases removed from V and 8 bases from J, the gap between germline ends came to 7 bases. Germline lookup yields CDR1 MGHRA and CDR2 YSYEKL. CDR3 nucleotides: TGCGCCAGCAGCTTTAGTCATGAGCAGTTCTTC. This gives the protein CASSFSHEQFF.

J is TRBJ1-1 and V is TRBV20-1, with TRBD1 as a possible D gene (6 bases). The CDR3 has 13 amino acids. The V gene lost 4 bases and the J gene lost 2 bases, with 11 bases spanning the gap. Per the germline V gene, CDR1 is DFQATT and CDR2 is SNEGSKA (reference sequence). The CDR3 nucleotides read TGCAGTGCTACCCGGGACATCAACACTGAAGCTTTCTTT. Its translation: CSATRDINTEAFF.

This clonotype was picked up many times. This chain connects TRBV2 to TRBJ2-5; TRBD1 agrees at 9 bases. The germline V gene has CDR1 SNHLY and CDR2 FYNNEI. V shed 7 bases, J shed 5 bases, and the junction held 8 bases outside the gene matches. The CDR3 is made up of 14 amino acids. The CDR3 region is CASTGTGNMETQYF. CDR3 in DNA: TGTGCCAGCACCGGGACAGGGAACATGGAGACCCAGTACTTC.

This clonotype was recorded at least ten times. The gene calls are TRBV6-1 and TRBJ1-5; TRBD1 matches 9 bases. The V segment lost 6 bases and the J segment 6 bases; nucleotides outside the gene matches: 9. Germline loops: CDR1 MNHNS, CDR2 SASEGT. This CDR3 has 15 amino acids. The CDR3 DNA reads as TGTGCCAGCAGAAAAGACAGGGGGTCGAGTCAGCCCCAGCATTTT. Translated: CASRKDRGSSQPQHF.